These 26 T cell receptor beta chains share one sample of origin, sequenced in a study of cytomegalovirus exposure and HLA in healthy donors (dated by TCRdb to 2016 to 2017). Receptor amplification or capture employed the immunoSEQ multiplex PCR assay. For the multiplex PCR, a mixture combining 60 forward primers for TCR Vbeta segments and 13 reverse primers for TCR Jbeta segments was used. The source is immuneACCESS, and TCRdb retained only in-frame sequences with V and J called. Part of the clones is not carried over; for the studies checked, unresolved V genes explain less than half of this, and the remainder is unexplained. The sample includes roughly 150,000 clones, with 82% observed a single time. Of the sample, around 6.6% falls within the top ten clones. Sequenced: PBMCs. All receptors come from a woman aged 50 to 60 in good health and CMV-seropositive.

This clone has more than one count but fewer than ten. The chain has TRBV5-1 and TRBJ1-1; weak D call: TRBD1 (6 bases). V lost 0 bases and J 5 bases, leaving 11 bases between the germline ends. The CDR3 covers 14 residues. The germline gives CDR1 SGHRS, CDR2 YFSETQ. The CDR3 protein is CASSLATGRTEAFF. The CDR3 DNA reads as TGCGCCAGCAGCTTGGCAACAGGGCGGACTGAAGCTTTCTTT.

The chain couples TRBV19 to TRBJ1-5; D is ambiguous. The V gene lost 6 bases and the J gene lost 3 bases, with 12 bases spanning the gap. Per germline, CDR1 LNHDA and CDR2 SQIVND (reference sequence). The CDR3 has 14 residues. CDR3 DNA: TGTGCCAGTAGAGAATGGGAGGTCAATCAGCCCCAGCATTTT. This sequence encodes CASREWEVNQPQHF.

The chain uses TRBV2 and TRBJ2-2; maybe TRBD1 (5 bases). CDR1 SNHLY and CDR2 FYNNEI come from the germline V gene. This CDR3 is 13 amino acids long. The V end lost 6 bases, the J end lost 6 bases, and 11 bases lay between the germline ends. In DNA, the CDR3 is TGTGCCAGCAGCCTCAGGGTCCCCGGGGAGCTGTTTTTT. It translates to CASSLRVPGELFF.

DNA for the CDR3: TGTGCCAGCAGTCGAGGGGGCGCAGACTATGGCTACACCTTC. It specifies CASSRGGADYGYTF. This sequence joins TRBV7-9 and TRBJ1-2, with TRBD1 identical over 7 bases. Germline CDR1 reads SEHNR; CDR2 reads FQNEAQ (reference sequence). Losses at the gene ends were 6 bases for V and 3 bases for J; bases not matched to a gene: 7. The CDR3 sequence is 14 residues long.

In this sample, this clone turned up a few times. This sequence joins TRBV7-8 and TRBJ1-1; a weak D match, TRBD1 (5 bases). CDR1 and CDR2 (germline): SGHVS, FQNEAQ. This CDR3 is 14 amino acids long. Deletions cut 5 bases from V and 6 bases from J, with 16 bases between. The CDR3 DNA sequence: TGTGCCAGCAGCCTATCAGGCGGGGCAGCTGAAGCTTTCTTT. This codes for CASSLSGGAAEAFF.

The chain uses TRBV7-9 and TRBJ1-1, with 7 bases identical to TRBD1. Germline CDR1 SEHNR, CDR2 FQNEAQ (reference sequence). J was trimmed by 3 bases and V by 3 bases; bases with no gene match: 4. The CDR3 loop spans 14 amino acids. CDR3 amino acids: CASSLGTEYTEAFF. The CDR3, as DNA: TGTGCCAGCAGCTTGGGGACAGAGTACACTGAAGCTTTCTTT.

The chain combines TRBV29-1 with TRBJ1-3; D remains unclear. The CDR3 has 15 residues. V lost 3 bases to trimming and J lost 0 bases, with 12 bases between them. The germline CDR1 and CDR2 sequences are SQVTM and ANQGSEA. As DNA, the CDR3 is TGCAGCGTTGATATCGGAGAGCCCTCTGGAAACACCATATATTTT. It specifies CSVDIGEPSGNTIYF.

The chain links TRBV9 to TRBJ2-7, with 9 positions matching TRBD1. CDR1 and CDR2 from the germline V gene are SGDLS and YYNGEE. The CDR3 is made up of 14 amino acids. Trimming cost V 4 bases and J 4 bases; bases outside gene matches: 6. The DNA of the CDR3 is TGTGCCAGCAGCCCCCGGGACAGGGCTTACGAGCAGTACTTC. Its protein is CASSPRDRAYEQYF.

This chain uses TRBV9 with TRBJ1-6, with D possibly TRBD1 on 6 matching bases. The CDR3 is 14 amino acids. The germline gives CDR1 SGDLS, CDR2 YYNGEE. V gave up 0 bases and J gave up 6 bases, with 7 bases separating them. This CDR3 is CASSVGTVNSPLHF. CDR3 DNA: TGTGCCAGCAGCGTAGGGACAGTTAATTCACCCCTCCACTTT.

The gene calls are TRBV15 and TRBJ2-1; 16 bases are shared with TRBD2. CDR3 length equals 17 residues. Germline V gene data show CDR1 as LNHNV and CDR2 as YYDKDF (reference sequence). Trimming took 9 bases from V and 1 from J; bases not matched to a gene: 6. CDR3 DNA sequence: TGTGCCACTTTCGGGACTAGCGGGGGGGCTTCCTACAATGAGCAGTTCTTC. Protein: CATFGTSGGASYNEQFF.

The V gene is TRBV7-9, the J gene TRBJ2-2, with 14 bases aligning to TRBD2. The junction had 4 bases not matched to a gene; V was cut back by 5 bases and J by 2 bases. The germline CDR1 and CDR2 sequences are SEHNR and FQNEAQ (reference sequence). CDR3 length: 17 residues. DNA of the CDR3: TGTGCCAGCAGCGGGACTAGCGGGGGCCTTAACACCGGGGAGCTGTTTTTT. Amino acids: CASSGTSGGLNTGELFF.

The rearrangement joins TRBV27 to TRBJ2-7; 7 nucleotides align to TRBD2. The CDR3 loop spans 12 amino acids. Germline CDR1 and CDR2: MNHEY and SMNVEV (reference sequence). Losses at the gene ends were 1 base for V and 7 bases for J; bases not matched to a gene: 1. Here the CDR3 DNA reads TGTGCCAGCAGTTTATGGGGGGGGGAGCAGTACTTC. This encodes CASSLWGGEQYF.

The chain recombines TRBV19 with TRBJ1-1; D might be TRBD1 (6 bases). The germline CDR1 and CDR2 sequences are LNHDA and SQIVND (reference sequence). This CDR3 has 14 residues. V was pared by 7 bases and J by 0 bases, with 12 bases between. The CDR3 coding sequence is TGTGCCAGTACCTCCGGGGGGCTGAACACTGAAGCTTTCTTT. This encodes CASTSGGLNTEAFF. The entire variable domain, with the rest obtained from reference TRBV19 and TRBJ1-1, is as follows: DGGITQSPKYLFRKEGQNVTLSCEQNLNHDAMYWYRQDPGQGLRLIYYSQIVNDFQKGDIAEGYSVSREKKESFPLTVTSAQKNPTAFYLCASTSGGLNTEAFFGQGTRLTVV.

The V call is TRBV5-1, the J call TRBJ2-3, with D uncertain. Germline V gene sequence: CDR1 SGHRS, CDR2 YFSETQ. The CDR3 extends over 13 amino acids. Trimming cost V 0 bases and J 6 bases, with 8 bases left between them. CDR3 sequence (DNA): TGCGCCAGCAGCTTGGTTCTGGAGGATACGCAGTATTTT. It encodes CASSLVLEDTQYF.

The chain combines TRBV7-3 with TRBJ2-4; tentatively, D is TRBD2 (6 bases). This CDR3 comprises 14 residues. V was trimmed by 3 bases and J by 9 bases, leaving 15 bases between them. The germline gives CDR1 SGHTA, CDR2 FQGTGA. The CDR3 is CASSFKGTGGIQYF. The CDR3, as DNA: TGTGCCAGCAGCTTTAAAGGGACCGGGGGCATTCAGTACTTC.

The CDR3 loop is CASSSQGTSNTEAFF. The CDR3 nucleotides are TGCGCCAGCAGCTCGCAGGGTACCTCAAACACTGAAGCTTTCTTT. V is TRBV5-1 and J is TRBJ1-1; D might be TRBD1 (5 bases). Germline V CDR1 and CDR2: SGHRS, YFSETQ. CDR3 length equals 15 residues. The V end was cut by 3 bases, the J end by 2 bases, with 14 bases between.

V is TRBV15 and J is TRBJ1-5, with TRBD1 as a possible D gene (5 bases). The CDR3 extends over 17 amino acids. Germline V gene data show CDR1 as LNHNV and CDR2 as YYDKDF (reference sequence). V was shortened by 5 bases and J by 0 bases, with 17 bases between the two germline ends. This CDR3 is CATSARRTGGSNQPQHF. DNA for the CDR3: TGTGCCACCAGCGCGCGACGAACGGGGGGTAGCAATCAGCCCCAGCATTTT. Full variable domain (rest looked up from reference TRBV15 and TRBJ1-5): DAMVIQNPRYQVTQFGKPVTLSCSQTLNHNVMYWYQQKSSQAPKLLFHYYDKDFNNEADTPDNFQSRRPNTSFCFLDIRSPGLGDTAMYLCATSARRTGGSNQPQHFGDGTRLSIL.

There are a few counts of this clone. The chain combines TRBV14 with TRBJ1-6; D is perhaps TRBD1 (6 bases). CDR3 length equals 13 residues. Trimming took off 6 bases at V and 7 bases at J, with 10 bases between the two ends. Germline values: CDR1 SGHDN, CDR2 FVKESK. The CDR3 DNA follows: TGTGCCAGCAGGGCCGGGACAAATTCACCCCTCCACTTT. The encoded protein is CASRAGTNSPLHF.

This clone has a single count. The chain combines TRBV4-1 with TRBJ2-3; 9 nucleotides line up with TRBD2. Trimming at V came to 0 bases and at J to 6 bases, leaving 4 bases not matched to a gene. Germline loops: CDR1 MGHRA, CDR2 YSYEKL. The CDR3 length is 15 residues. CDR3 coding DNA: TGCGCCAGCAGCCAAGAAGGTAGCGGGGGCGATACGCAGTATTTT. Encoded protein: CASSQEGSGGDTQYF.

This chain uses TRBV14 with TRBJ1-1; D may be TRBD1 (5 bases). Trimming cost V 4 bases and J 0 bases, with 12 bases left between them. Germline V gene data show CDR1 as SGHDN and CDR2 as FVKESK. The length of the CDR3 is 15 residues. CDR3 loop: CASSPPGGLNTEAFF. CDR3 coding DNA: TGTGCCAGCAGCCCCCCCGGGGGATTGAACACTGAAGCTTTCTTT.

The rearrangement joins TRBV7-2 to TRBJ2-2; D might be TRBD2 (6 bases). This CDR3 contains 14 residues. The V end lost 5 bases, the J end lost 7 bases, and 14 bases lay between the germline ends. CDR1 is SGHTA and CDR2 is FQGNSA in the germline V gene. In DNA, the CDR3 is TGTGCCAGCAGCCGGAGGGTGAGGGGCGGGGAGCTGTTTTTT. Translation: CASSRRVRGGELFF.

This chain connects TRBV10-2 to TRBJ2-7; D not certain. Trimming stripped 2 bases from V and 2 bases from J, with 7 bases between. The CDR3 runs 13 residues. Looked up from germline, CDR1 is WSHSY and CDR2 is SAAADI. DNA of the CDR3: TGCGCCAGCAGTGAGATCAGTACCTACGAGCAGTACTTC. Encoded protein: CASSEISTYEQYF.

The CDR3 loop is CASRDAAGMNSPLHF. The CDR3 DNA reads TGTGCCAGCAGGGACGCTGCAGGGATGAATTCACCCCTCCACTTT. The chain joins TRBV25-1 to TRBJ1-6; a weak D match, TRBD1 (5 bases). V lost 6 bases, J lost 7 bases, and 16 bases lay in between. Germline CDR1 MGHDK, CDR2 SYGVNS. The CDR3 covers 15 residues.

This chain joins TRBV5-4 and TRBJ2-3; no firm D call. The CDR3 has 13 residues. Per germline, CDR1 SGHNT and CDR2 YYREEE (reference sequence). V was shortened by 1 base and J by 8 bases, with 11 bases between the two germline ends. CDR3 nucleotides: TGTGCCAGCAGCTTGTGGCTAGAGCGTACGCAGTATTTT. Translated, it gives CASSLWLERTQYF.

This chain connects TRBV2 to TRBJ1-3; 8 bases align to TRBD1. The germline V gene encodes CDR1 SNHLY and CDR2 FYNNEI. The CDR3 extends over 15 amino acids. V shed 8 bases and J 0 bases; nucleotides not matched to a gene: 6. The CDR3 bases are TGTGCCAGCGGTGGACAGGGAACCTCTGGAAACACCATATATTTT. Its protein product is CASGGQGTSGNTIYF.

This rearrangement joins TRBV10-1 to TRBJ2-4; the D gene is possibly TRBD1 (5 bases). Germline CDR1 and CDR2: WNHNN and SYGVQD (reference sequence). The V and J ends lost 6 bases and 5 bases respectively, with 14 bases between them. This CDR3 region has 14 residues. The CDR3 spells CASSAAGSQNIQYF. The DNA of the CDR3 is TGCGCCAGCAGCGCCGCAGGGTCCCAAAACATTCAGTACTTC.